The source of this T cell receptor beta chain is a study of a mutant IDH1 vaccine in newly diagnosed glioma. Germline V CDR1 and CDR2: MNHEY, SMNVEV (reference sequence). V lost 6 bases and J 4 bases, leaving 17 bases between the germline ends. CDR3 length: 15 residues. Comments on this clone: The antigen is undetermined.

Assay: immunoSEQ multiplex PCR; the TCRdb copy retains only in-frame clones and omits some. Found here are just over 80,000 clones, 85% of them singletons; the top ten hold roughly 2.2%. Time point specified: week 23, last vaccination. Every single dose of the vaccine, 300 ug of mutant IDH1 20-mer peptide, came with topical imiquimod. The sequencing used PBMCs, collected from a glioma patient whose treatment included an IDH1 peptide vaccine. The rearrangement joins TRBV27 to TRBJ2-3, with D perhaps matching TRBD1 (7 bases). The TCR was taken from a man aged 30-40 years with glioma. Some clones in this sample may be carry-over from other donors' samples. CDR3 in DNA: TGTGCCAGCAGCTTTAGGGGGCGGGGAGCAGATACGCAGTATTTT. This gives the protein CASSFRGRGADTQYF.